A selection of T cell receptor beta chains follows, all from one sample in a study of blood T cell repertoires in COVID-19. The protocol was immunoSEQ multiplex PCR, while the TCRdb copy is restricted to in-frame clones and leaves out a portion. This sample yields about 160,000 clones, of which 75% to 90% are seen a single time; about 3.7% belongs to the top ten. Input material: PBMCs or T cells enriched from blood (not recorded which). The receptors here all came from a woman aged 55 to 70 who had recovered from COVID-19. Both conserved end residues are part of each CDR3. The order of the fields is J gene, V gene, clone size, D gene, CDR3 protein, CDR3 DNA. The D gene is left open where the match is weak. A row's size may be missing; if present it is once, few, many or a size class.

>TRBJ1-2|TRBV6-5|many|-
CASTPGPQYYGYTF
TGTGCCAGCACCCCGGGTCCCCAATACTATGGCTACACCTTC
>TRBJ1-5|TRBV12-3/TRBV12-4|-|-
CASSLSGDQPQHF
TGTGCCAGCAGTTTATCGGGAGATCAGCCCCAGCATTTT
>TRBJ1-2|TRBV30|-|-
CAWREDLVVTF
TGTGCCTGGAGGGAGGACCTGGTTGTCACCTTC
>TRBJ2-3|TRBV29-1|-|-
CSVEKGGAGTDTQYF
TGCAGCGTTGAAAAGGGGGGGGCCGGCACAGATACGCAGTATTTT
>TRBJ2-7|TRBV3-1/TRBV3-2|-|-
CASSQGERLGDYEQYF
TGTGCCAGCAGCCAAGGCGAGCGCTTAGGGGACTACGAGCAGTACTTC
>TRBJ2-1|TRBV29-1|-|-
CSVEDLRGGAFNEQFF
TGCAGCGTTGAAGATCTTAGAGGGGGGGCCTTCAATGAGCAGTTCTTC
>TRBJ1-1|TRBV6-5|-|-
CASRVGGVNTEAFF
TGTGCCAGCAGGGTAGGAGGGGTGAACACTGAAGCTTTCTTT
>TRBJ1-2|TRBV19|-|-
CASSIAGRSGGVYGYTF
TGTGCCAGTAGTATAGCGGGTCGGTCAGGAGGGGTCTATGGCTACACCTTC
>TRBJ2-1|TRBV4-2|-|-
CASSPRRWGAYNEQFF
TGTGCCAGCAGCCCTAGGCGGTGGGGAGCCTACAATGAGCAGTTCTTC
>TRBJ1-5|TRBV2|few|TRBD1
CASSRPTGTGNQPQHF
TGTGCCAGCAGTAGACCCACCGGGACAGGGAATCAGCCCCAGCATTTT
>TRBJ1-5|TRBV19|once|-
CASRTGQSFNQPQHF
TGTGCCAGTAGAACCGGACAGTCGTTCAATCAGCCCCAGCATTTT
>TRBJ2-3|TRBV3-1/TRBV3-2|few|TRBD2
CASSQALAGPTDTQYF
TGTGCCAGCAGCCAAGCTCTAGCGGGGCCGACAGATACGCAGTATTTT
>TRBJ2-3|TRBV7-2|-|TRBD2
CASSLIPPGAGGDTQYF
TGTGCCAGCAGCTTGATTCCCCCAGGGGCGGGGGGAGATACGCAGTATTTT
>TRBJ2-5|TRBV12-3/TRBV12-4|-|-
CASGGTGPGTQYF
TGTGCCAGCGGCGGGACGGGGCCTGGGACCCAGTACTTC
>TRBJ2-3|TRBV4-2|-|-
CASSQELADTDTQYF
TGTGCCAGCAGCCAAGAACTAGCTGACACAGATACGCAGTATTTT
>TRBJ2-1|TRBV7-9|many|TRBD2
CASSLNSGGPQNEQFF
TGTGCCAGCAGCTTAAATAGCGGGGGCCCCCAGAATGAGCAGTTCTTC
>TRBJ1-6|TRBV18|-|-
CASSPTTGIASPLHF
TGTGCCAGCTCACCGACGACGGGGATCGCTTCACCCCTCCACTTT
>TRBJ2-5|TRBV15|-|-
CATSRGPLETQYF
TGTGCCACCAGCAGAGGTCCCCTTGAGACCCAGTACTTC
>TRBJ2-2|TRBV24-1|-|TRBD2
CATGTTLNTGELFF
TGTGCCACGGGGACTACCCTGAACACCGGGGAGCTGTTTTTT
>TRBJ2-3|TRBV30|-|-
CAWGRAASEDTDTQYF
TGTGCCTGGGGGCGGGCGGCTAGCGAAGACACAGATACGCAGTATTTT
>TRBJ2-6|TRBV9|-|TRBD1
CASSVGTGNSGANVLTF
TGTGCCAGCAGCGTCGGGACAGGGAACTCTGGGGCCAACGTCCTGACTTTC
>TRBJ2-7|TRBV4-1|-|TRBD1
CASSHDREAPDEQYF
TGCGCCAGCAGCCACGACAGGGAAGCCCCCGACGAGCAGTACTTC
>TRBJ1-2|TRBV3-1/TRBV3-2|-|TRBD1
CASSPFYSGGSGYGYTF
TGTGCCAGCAGCCCCTTTTACTCAGGGGGATCTGGCTATGGCTACACCTTC
>TRBJ2-1|TRBV5-4|-|TRBD2
CASSLVGSGVDNEQFF
TGTGCCAGCAGCTTGGTAGGTAGCGGGGTGGACAATGAGCAGTTCTTC
>TRBJ2-7|TRBV5-1|few|-
CASSFLTGYEQYF
TGCGCCAGCAGCTTTCTTACAGGGTACGAGCAGTACTTC
>TRBJ2-5|TRBV24-1|-|-
CATSDSDSQETQYF
TGTGCCACCAGTGATTCGGACAGCCAAGAGACCCAGTACTTC
>TRBJ2-3|TRBV5-1|-|TRBD1
CASRYTGVSTDTQYF
TGCGCCAGCAGATATACAGGGGTGAGCACAGATACGCAGTATTTT
>TRBJ2-3|TRBV24-1|few|TRBD1
CATSEHTGVDTQYF
TGTGCCACCAGTGAGCATACAGGGGTAGATACGCAGTATTTT
>TRBJ2-5|TRBV5-1|-|TRBD1
CASSVQGASETQYF
TGCGCCAGCAGCGTACAGGGGGCGAGTGAGACCCAGTACTTC
>TRBJ1-1|TRBV2|-|-
CASNPGGWDTEAFF
TGTGCCAGCAACCCGGGGGGATGGGACACTGAAGCTTTCTTT
>TRBJ2-1|TRBV3-1/TRBV3-2|-|TRBD2
CASSPTSGGKNEQFF
TGTGCCAGCAGCCCTACTAGCGGGGGTAAGAATGAGCAGTTCTTC
>TRBJ2-4|TRBV11-2|-|TRBD2
CASSLGTSGALAKNIQYF
TGTGCCAGCAGCTTAGGGACTAGCGGGGCCCTAGCCAAAAACATTCAGTACTTC
>TRBJ1-4|TRBV6-5|-|-
CASRALATNEKLFF
TGTGCCAGCAGGGCCCTCGCAACTAATGAAAAACTGTTTTTT
>TRBJ1-1|TRBV27|-|-
CASSKNTEAFF
TGTGCCAGCAGCAAGAACACTGAAGCTTTCTTT
>TRBJ2-3|TRBV7-3|-|TRBD2
CASSYTGTTTDTQYF
TGTGCCAGCAGCTACACCGGGACTACCACAGATACGCAGTATTTT
>TRBJ1-6|TRBV2|few|TRBD1
CASSADRDMDRSPLHF
TGTGCCAGCAGTGCGGACAGGGATATGGATAGGTCACCCCTCCACTTT
>TRBJ2-4|TRBV5-1|-|TRBD1
CASAEQGSQNIQYF
TGCGCCAGCGCTGAACAGGGGAGCCAAAACATTCAGTACTTC
>TRBJ1-4|TRBV7-8|once|TRBD1
CASSRPRDRGKGNEKLFF
TGTGCCAGCAGCCGACCCCGGGACAGGGGGAAGGGTAATGAAAAACTGTTTTTT
>TRBJ2-1|TRBV9|once|-
CASSVDSSSSYNEQFF
TGTGCCAGCAGCGTAGACAGCTCCAGCTCCTACAATGAGCAGTTCTTC
>TRBJ1-1|TRBV7-2|-|-
CASSSKSKNTEAFF
TGTGCCAGCAGCTCCAAAAGCAAGAACACTGAAGCTTTCTTT
>TRBJ1-6|TRBV6-1|-|-
CATGERPGKSSPLHF
TGTGCCACCGGTGAACGCCCGGGAAAAAGTTCACCCCTCCACTTT
>TRBJ1-4|TRBV5-6|-|-
CASSLGFLTGKEKLFF
TGTGCCAGCAGCTTGGGGTTTTTAACAGGGAAAGAAAAACTGTTTTTT
>TRBJ1-3|TRBV2|-|-
CASSEGAGPISGNTIYF
TGTGCCAGCAGTGAAGGGGCAGGGCCGATCTCTGGAAACACCATATATTTT
>TRBJ2-3|TRBV6-5|once|TRBD2
CASSYRLATDTQYF
TGTGCCAGCAGTTACAGACTAGCGACAGATACGCAGTATTTT
>TRBJ1-3|TRBV6-5|-|TRBD1
CASRPPGQGGNTIYF
TGTGCCAGCAGACCCCCGGGACAGGGTGGAAACACCATATATTTT